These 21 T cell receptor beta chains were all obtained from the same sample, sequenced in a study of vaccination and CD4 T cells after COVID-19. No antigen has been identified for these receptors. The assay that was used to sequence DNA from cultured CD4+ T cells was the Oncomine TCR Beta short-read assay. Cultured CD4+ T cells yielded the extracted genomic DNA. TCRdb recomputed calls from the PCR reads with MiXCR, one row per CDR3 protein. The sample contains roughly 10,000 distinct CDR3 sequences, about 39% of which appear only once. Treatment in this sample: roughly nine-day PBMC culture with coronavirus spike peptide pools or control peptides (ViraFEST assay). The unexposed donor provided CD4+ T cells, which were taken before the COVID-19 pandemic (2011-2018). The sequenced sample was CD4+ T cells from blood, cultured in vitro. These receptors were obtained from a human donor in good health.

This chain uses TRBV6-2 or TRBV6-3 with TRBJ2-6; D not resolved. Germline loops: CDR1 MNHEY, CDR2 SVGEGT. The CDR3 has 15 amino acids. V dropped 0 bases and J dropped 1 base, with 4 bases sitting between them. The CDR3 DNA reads TGTGCCAGCAGTTACTCACCTTCTGGGGCCAACGTCCTGACTTTC. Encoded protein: CASSYSPSGANVLTF.

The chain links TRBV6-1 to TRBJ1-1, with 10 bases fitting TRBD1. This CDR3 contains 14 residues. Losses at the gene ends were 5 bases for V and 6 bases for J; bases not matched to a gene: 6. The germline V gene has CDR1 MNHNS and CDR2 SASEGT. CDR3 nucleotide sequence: TGTGCCAGCAGTCGACAGGGGGCGGGTGCTGAAGCTTTCTTT. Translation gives CASSRQGAGAEAFF.

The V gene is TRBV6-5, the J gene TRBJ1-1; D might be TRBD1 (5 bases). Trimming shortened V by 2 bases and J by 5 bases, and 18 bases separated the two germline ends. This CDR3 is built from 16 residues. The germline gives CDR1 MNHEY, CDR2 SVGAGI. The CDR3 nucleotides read TGTGCCAGCAGTTACGGAAGCAGGCAGGGAAAGACTGAAGCTTTCTTT. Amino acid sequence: CASSYGSRQGKTEAFF.

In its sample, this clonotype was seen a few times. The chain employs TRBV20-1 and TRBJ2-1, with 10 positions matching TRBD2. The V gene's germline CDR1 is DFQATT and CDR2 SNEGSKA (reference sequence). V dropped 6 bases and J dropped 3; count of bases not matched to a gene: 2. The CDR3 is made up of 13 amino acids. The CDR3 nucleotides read TGCAGTGCCGAGCGGGAGGGCTACAATGAGCAGTTCTTC. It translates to CSAEREGYNEQFF.

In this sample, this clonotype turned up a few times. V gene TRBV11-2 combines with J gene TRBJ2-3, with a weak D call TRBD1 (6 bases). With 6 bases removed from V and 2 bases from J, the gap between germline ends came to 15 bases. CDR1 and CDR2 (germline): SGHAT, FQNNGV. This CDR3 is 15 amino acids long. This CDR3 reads CASSLDRWITDTQYF. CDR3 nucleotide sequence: TGTGCCAGCAGTTTGGACAGATGGATCACAGATACGCAGTATTTT.

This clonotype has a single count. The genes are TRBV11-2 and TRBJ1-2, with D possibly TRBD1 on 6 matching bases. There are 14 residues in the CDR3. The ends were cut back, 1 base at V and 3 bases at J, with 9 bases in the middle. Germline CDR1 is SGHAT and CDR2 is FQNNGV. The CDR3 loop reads CASSLGSGDYGYTF. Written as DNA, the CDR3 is TGTGCCAGCAGCTTAGGGTCAGGGGACTATGGCTACACCTTC. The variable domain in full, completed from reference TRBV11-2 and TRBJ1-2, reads EAGVAQSPRYKIIEKRQSVAFWCNPISGHATLYWYQQILGQGPKLLIQFQNNGVVDDSQLPKDRFSAERLKGVDSTLKIQPAKLEDSAVYLCASSLGSGDYGYTFGSGTRLTVV.

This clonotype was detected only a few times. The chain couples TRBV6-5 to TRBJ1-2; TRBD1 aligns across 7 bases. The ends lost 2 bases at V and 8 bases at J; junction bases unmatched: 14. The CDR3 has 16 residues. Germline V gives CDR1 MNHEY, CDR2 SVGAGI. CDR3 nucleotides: TGTGCCAGCAGTTACCCAGTAGGGGCAGGGACAGTCGGCTACACCTTC. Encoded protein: CASSYPVGAGTVGYTF.

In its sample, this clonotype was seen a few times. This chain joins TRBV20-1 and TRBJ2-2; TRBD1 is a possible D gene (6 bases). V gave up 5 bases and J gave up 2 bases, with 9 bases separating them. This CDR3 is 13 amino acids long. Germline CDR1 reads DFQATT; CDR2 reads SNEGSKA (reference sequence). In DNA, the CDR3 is TGCAGTGCTCACAGGGATAACACCGGGGAGCTGTTTTTT. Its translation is CSAHRDNTGELFF.

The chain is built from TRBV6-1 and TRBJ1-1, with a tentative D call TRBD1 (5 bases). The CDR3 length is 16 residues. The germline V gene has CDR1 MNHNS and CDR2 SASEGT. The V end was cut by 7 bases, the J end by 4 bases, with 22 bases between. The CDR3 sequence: CASNPPPGQSGTEAFF. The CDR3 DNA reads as TGTGCCAGCAATCCCCCCCCAGGGCAGAGTGGCACTGAAGCTTTCTTT.

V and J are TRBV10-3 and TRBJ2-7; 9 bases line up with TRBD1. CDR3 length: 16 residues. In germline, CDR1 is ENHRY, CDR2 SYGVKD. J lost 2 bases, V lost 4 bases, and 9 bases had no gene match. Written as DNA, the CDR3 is TGTGCCATCAGTGTCCAACCGGGACAGGGACCCTACGAGCAGTACTTC. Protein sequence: CAISVQPGQGPYEQYF.

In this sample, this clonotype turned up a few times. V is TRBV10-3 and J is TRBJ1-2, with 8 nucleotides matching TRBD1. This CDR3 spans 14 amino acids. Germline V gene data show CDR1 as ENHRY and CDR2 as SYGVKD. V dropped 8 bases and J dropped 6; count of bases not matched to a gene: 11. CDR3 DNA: TGTGCCATCGGTCAGGACAGGGCGGCGAATGGCTACACCTTC. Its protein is CAIGQDRAANGYTF.

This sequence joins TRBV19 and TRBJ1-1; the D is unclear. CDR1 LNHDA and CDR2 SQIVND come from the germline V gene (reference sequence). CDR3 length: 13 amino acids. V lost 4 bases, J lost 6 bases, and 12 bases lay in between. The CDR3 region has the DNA TGTGCCAGTAGTAAAAACCAACTCGCTGAAGCTTTCTTT. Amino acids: CASSKNQLAEAFF.

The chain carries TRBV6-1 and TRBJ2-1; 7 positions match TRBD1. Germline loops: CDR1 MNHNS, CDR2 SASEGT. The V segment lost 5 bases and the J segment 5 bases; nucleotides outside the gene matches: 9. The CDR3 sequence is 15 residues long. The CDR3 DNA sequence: TGTGCCAGCAGTAATCGACAGGGTTTCCACAATGAGCAGTTCTTC. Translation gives CASSNRQGFHNEQFF.

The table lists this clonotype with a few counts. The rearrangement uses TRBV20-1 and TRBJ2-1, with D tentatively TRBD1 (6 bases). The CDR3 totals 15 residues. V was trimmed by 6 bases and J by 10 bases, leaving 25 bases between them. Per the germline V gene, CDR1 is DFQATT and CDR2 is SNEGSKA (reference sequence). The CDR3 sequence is CSAGVSGQELREQFF. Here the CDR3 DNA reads TGCAGTGCCGGGGTGTCGGGACAAGAGCTTCGAGAGCAGTTCTTC.

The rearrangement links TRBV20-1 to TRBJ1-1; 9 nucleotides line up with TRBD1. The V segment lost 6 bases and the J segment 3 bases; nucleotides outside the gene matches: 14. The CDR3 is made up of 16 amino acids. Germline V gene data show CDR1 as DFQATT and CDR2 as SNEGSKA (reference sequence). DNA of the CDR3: TGCAGTGCCTCGGGGGGGACAGGGAGAGGGTACACTGAAGCTTTCTTT. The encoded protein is CSASGGTGRGYTEAFF.

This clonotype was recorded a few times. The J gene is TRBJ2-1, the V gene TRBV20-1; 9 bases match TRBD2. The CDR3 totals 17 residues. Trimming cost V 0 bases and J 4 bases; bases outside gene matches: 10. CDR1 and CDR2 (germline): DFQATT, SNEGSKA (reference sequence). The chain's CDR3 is CSARDRSGLAGYNEQFF. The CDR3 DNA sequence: TGCAGTGCTAGAGATCGAAGTGGGCTAGCGGGGTACAATGAGCAGTTCTTC.

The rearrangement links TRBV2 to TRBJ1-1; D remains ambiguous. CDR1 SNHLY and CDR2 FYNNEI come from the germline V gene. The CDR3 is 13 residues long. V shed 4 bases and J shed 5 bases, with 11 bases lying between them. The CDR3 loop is CASSGEERTEAFF. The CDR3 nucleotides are TGTGCCAGCAGTGGGGAGGAGAGGACTGAAGCTTTCTTT. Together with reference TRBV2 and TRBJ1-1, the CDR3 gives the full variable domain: EPEVTQTPSHQVTQMGQEVILRCVPISNHLYFYWYRQILGQKVEFLVSFYNNEISEKSEIFDDQFSVERPDGSNFTLKIRSTKLEDSAMYFCASSGEERTEAFFGQGTRLTVV.

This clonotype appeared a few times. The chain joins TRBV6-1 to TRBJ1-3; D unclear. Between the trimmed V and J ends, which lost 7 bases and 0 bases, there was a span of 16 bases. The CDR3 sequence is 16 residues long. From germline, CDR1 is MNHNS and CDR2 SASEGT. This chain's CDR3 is CASTKAGRDSGNTIYF. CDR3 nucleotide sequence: TGTGCCAGCACCAAAGCGGGCAGAGACTCTGGAAACACCATATATTTT.

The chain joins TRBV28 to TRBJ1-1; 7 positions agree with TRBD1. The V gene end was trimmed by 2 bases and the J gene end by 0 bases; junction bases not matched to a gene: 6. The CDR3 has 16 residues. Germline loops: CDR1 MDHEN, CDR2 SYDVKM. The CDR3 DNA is TGTGCCAGCAGTTTAAGGCGAACAGGGGTGAACACTGAAGCTTTCTTT. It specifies CASSLRRTGVNTEAFF.

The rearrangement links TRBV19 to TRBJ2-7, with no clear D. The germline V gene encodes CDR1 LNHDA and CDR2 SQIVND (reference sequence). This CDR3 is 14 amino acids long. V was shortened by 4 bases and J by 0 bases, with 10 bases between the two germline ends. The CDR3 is CASSKDPSSYEQYF. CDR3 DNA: TGTGCCAGTAGTAAGGACCCGAGCTCCTACGAGCAGTACTTC.

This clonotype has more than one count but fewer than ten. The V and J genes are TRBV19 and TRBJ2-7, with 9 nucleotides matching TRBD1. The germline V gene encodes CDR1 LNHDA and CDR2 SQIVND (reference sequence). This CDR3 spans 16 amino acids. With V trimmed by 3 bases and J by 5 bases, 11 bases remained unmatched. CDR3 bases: TGTGCCAGTAGTATCGCTACAGGGGGCAGTAGCGACGAGCAGTACTTC. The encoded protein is CASSIATGGSSDEQYF. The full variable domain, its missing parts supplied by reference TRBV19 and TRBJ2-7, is DGGITQSPKYLFRKEGQNVTLSCEQNLNHDAMYWYRQDPGQGLRLIYYSQIVNDFQKGDIAEGYSVSREKKESFPLTVTSAQKNPTAFYLCASSIATGGSSDEQYFGPGTRLTVT.